One sample yielded the 21 T cell receptor beta chains listed below, sequenced in a study of blood T cells in healthy people across ages. Alongside a J-beta primer mix, a sample-barcoded 5' primer served in a second PCR lasting roughly 7 to 11 cycles. Each CDR3 protein gets one entry after TCRdb re-called the 5' RACE reads with MiXCR. The repertoire includes around 1.5 million distinct CDR3 sequences, approximately 32% of them detected once, and about 11% sits in the top ten. The sequenced material came from blood. These receptors were collected from a woman aged 30 to 39 in good health.

The rearrangement uses TRBV12-3 or TRBV12-4 and TRBJ1-2; tentative D call: TRBD1 (5 bases). V lost 0 bases and J lost 5, with 7 bases in between. The CDR3 length is 13 residues. CDR3 protein: CASSLARVYGYTF. CDR3 nucleotide sequence: TGTGCCAGCAGTTTAGCCAGGGTGTATGGCTACACCTTC.

On this clonotype: The junction departs from germline at one end; a sequencing error may be responsible. The J gene is TRBJ2-1, the V gene TRBV13; tentative D call: TRBD1 (7 bases). Germline V lookup: CDR1 PRHDT, CDR2 FYEKMQ (reference sequence). The length of the CDR3 is 17 residues. The CDR3 nucleotides are TGTGCCAGCAGCCCAGGGGGGAGACAGTCATACTACAGTGAGCAGTTCTTC. It codes for CASSPGGRQSYYSEQFF.

This clonotype has just a few counts. The chain employs TRBV7-2 and TRBJ2-3, with D unresolved. Trimming stripped 7 bases from V and 7 bases from J, with 12 bases between. The CDR3 consists of 12 residues. Germline loops: CDR1 SGHTA, CDR2 FQGNSA. This CDR3 is CASTWNANTQYF. The CDR3 nucleotides read TGTGCCAGCACCTGGAACGCGAATACGCAGTATTTT.

The CDR3 nucleotides read TGCGCCAGCAGCCACCCGACAGGGTCCCGGGGGGATCAGCCCCAGCATTTT. Translating it yields CASSHPTGSRGDQPQHF. The rearrangement uses TRBV4-1 and TRBJ1-5; 7 nucleotides align to TRBD1. This CDR3 is built from 17 residues. The germline gives CDR1 MGHRA, CDR2 YSYEKL. Unmatched junction bases numbered 13, after V lost 3 bases and J lost 5 bases.

The CDR3 loop is CASSLGTGGRGAEAFF. As DNA, the CDR3 is TGTGCCAGCAGTTTGGGGACAGGGGGTAGGGGGGCTGAAGCTTTCTTT. This sequence joins TRBV27 and TRBJ1-1, with 11 bases that match TRBD1. J was trimmed by 6 bases and V by 3 bases; bases with no gene match: 9. The length of the CDR3 is 16 residues. Germline-derived CDR1 and CDR2 are MNHEY and SMNVEV (reference sequence).

The chain carries TRBV20-1 and TRBJ2-3; tentative D call: TRBD2 (6 bases). The CDR3 is 12 amino acids. From germline, CDR1 is DFQATT and CDR2 SNEGSKA (reference sequence). The CDR3 here is CRAGQAKDTQYF. In nucleotides, the CDR3 is TGCAGGGCGGGGCAGGCAAAAGATACGCAGTATTTT.

The chain employs TRBV27 and TRBJ2-1, with D perhaps being TRBD1 or TRBD2 (6 bases each). The CDR3 length is 11 residues. CDR1 and CDR2 (germline): MNHEY, SMNVEV (reference sequence). The germline V and J ends were trimmed by 7 bases and 14 bases, with 15 bases remaining between them. The CDR3: CASKVRGVEFF. The DNA of the CDR3 is TGTGCCAGCAAAGTGAGGGGGGTGGAGTTCTTC.

In its sample, this clonotype was seen a few times. This chain joins TRBV20-1 and TRBJ1-6; D is undetermined. The V end was cut by 6 bases, the J end by 6 bases, with 12 bases between. Looked up from germline, CDR1 is DFQATT and CDR2 is SNEGSKA (reference sequence). The CDR3 covers 13 residues. CDR3: CSAITASNSPLHF. The DNA of the CDR3 is TGCAGTGCCATAACCGCAAGTAATTCACCCCTCCACTTT.

This rearrangement joins TRBV5-1 to TRBJ1-1; no clear D. Germline loops: CDR1 SGHRS, CDR2 YFSETQ. The CDR3 is 13 residues long. With 2 bases removed from V and 1 base from J, the gap between germline ends came to 6 bases. The CDR3 here is CASSFNGNTEAFF. In nucleotides, the CDR3 is TGCGCCAGCAGCTTTAATGGGAACACTGAAGCTTTCTTT. The full variable domain, completed using reference TRBV5-1 and TRBJ1-1, is KAGVTQTPRYLIKTRGQQVTLSCSPISGHRSVSWYQQTPGQGLQFLFEYFSETQRNKGNFPGRFSGRQFSNSRSEMNVSTLELGDSALYLCASSFNGNTEAFFGQGTRLTVV.

The chain is built from TRBV18 and TRBJ2-6, with D hard to call. The CDR3 is 15 residues long. V was trimmed by 5 bases and J by 1 base, leaving 9 bases between them. Looked up from germline, CDR1 is KGHSH and CDR2 is LQKENI. In DNA, the CDR3 is TGTGCCAGCTCAACTTCCTCATCTGGGGCCAACGTCCTGACTTTC. Translation gives CASSTSSSGANVLTF.

About this clonotype: At one of its ends the junction is not consistent with the germline gene, which may arise from a read error. V and J are TRBV15 and TRBJ2-3, with D perhaps TRBD2 (5 bases). This CDR3 comprises 14 residues. Germline CDR1 reads LNHNV; CDR2 reads YYDKDF (reference sequence). The CDR3 here is CATASRPEADAQYF. In DNA, the CDR3 is TGTGCCACCGCGAGCCGTCCGGAGGCAGATGCGCAGTATTTT. The full variable domain, completed using reference TRBV15 and TRBJ2-3, is DAMVIQNPRYQVTQFGKPVTLSCSQTLNHNVMYWYQQKSSQAPKLLFHYYDKDFNNEADTPDNFQSRRPNTSFCFLDIRSPGLGDTAMYLCATASRPEADAQYFGPGTRLTVL.

Of note for this clonotype: One junction end does not reproduce the germline sequence, and a read error may be involved. The chain combines TRBV27 with TRBJ2-3; D call uncertain. The CDR3 has 14 amino acids. CDR1 and CDR2 from the germline V gene are MNHEY and SMNVEV (reference sequence). CDR3 residues: CASSISVNSDTQYF. Written as DNA, the CDR3 is TGTGCCAGCAGTATATCGGTGAATTCAGATACGCAGTATTTT.

This clonotype has a handful of counts. The V and J genes are TRBV6-1 and TRBJ1-6; TRBD1 is a possible D gene (6 bases). In germline, CDR1 is MNHNS, CDR2 SASEGT. CDR3 length equals 15 residues. V lost 0 bases, J lost 10 bases, and 13 bases lay in between. The CDR3 is CASSEAETGRSPLHF. CDR3 DNA sequence: TGTGCCAGCAGTGAAGCGGAGACAGGTCGGTCACCCCTCCACTTT.

The chain is built from TRBV5-1 and TRBJ1-1; no definite D call. Germline CDR1 reads SGHRS; CDR2 reads YFSETQ. V was shortened by 0 bases and J by 7 bases, with 10 bases between the two germline ends. The CDR3 contains 13 residues. The CDR3 loop is CASSLGETSEAFF. Here the CDR3 DNA reads TGCGCCAGCAGCTTGGGGGAAACAAGTGAAGCTTTCTTT.

This chain connects TRBV21-1 to TRBJ2-7; the table names TRBD2, a call not compared with the DNA. TRBV21-1 is described as a pseudogene. This CDR3 has 14 residues. CDR3: CANLSAILANEQYF. In DNA, the CDR3 is TGTGCCAACCTCTCAGCCATCCTAGCGAACGAGCAGTACTTC.

This clonotype was detected only a few times. The chain links TRBV7-8 to TRBJ2-7; possible D gene TRBD1, 6 bases. Trimming pared 5 bases from V and 1 base from J, leaving 15 bases between. Germline assignment: CDR1 SGHVS and CDR2 FQNEAQ. The CDR3 has 15 amino acids. CDR3 coding DNA: TGTGCCAGCAGCACAGGGTTTGCAACGTCCTACGAGCAGTACTTC. Translating gives CASSTGFATSYEQYF.

This chain connects TRBV27 to TRBJ2-2; D is perhaps TRBD2 (6 bases). CDR3 length equals 16 residues. With 7 bases removed from V and 2 bases from J, the gap between germline ends came to 17 bases. Germline CDR1 and CDR2: MNHEY and SMNVEV (reference sequence). CDR3: CASTNGWAGNTGELFF. The DNA of the CDR3 is TGTGCCAGCACCAACGGGTGGGCGGGAAACACCGGGGAGCTGTTTTTT.

This clonotype was seen at least ten times. The chain links TRBV20-1 to TRBJ2-7; D gene uncertain. V was trimmed by 7 bases and J by 4 bases, leaving 5 bases between them. The CDR3 has 9 residues. CDR1 is DFQATT and CDR2 is SNEGSKA in the germline V gene (reference sequence). This chain's CDR3 is CSVDYEQYF. The CDR3 DNA follows: TGCAGTGTTGATTACGAGCAGTACTTC.

This chain joins TRBV18 and TRBJ2-3, with 14 bases aligning to TRBD2. Germline V CDR1 and CDR2: KGHSH, LQKENI. V shed 3 bases, J shed 3 bases, and the junction held 8 bases outside the gene matches. The CDR3 has 18 residues. Here the CDR3 DNA reads TGTGCCAGCTCACCGGGACTAGCGGGAGTTAAGCGGACAGATACGCAGTATTTT. Its translation: CASSPGLAGVKRTDTQYF.

About this clonotype: Sequence at one end of the junction differs from germline and may be a read error. CDR3 loop: CSARVSSGRSYDEQFF. The CDR3 DNA reads TGCAGTGCTAGAGTCTCTAGCGGGAGGTCCTACGATGAGCAGTTCTTC. The V call is TRBV20-1, the J call TRBJ2-1; 11 nucleotides line up with TRBD2. This CDR3 has 16 residues. The germline gives CDR1 DFQATT, CDR2 SNEGSKA (reference sequence).

V gene TRBV7-9 combines with J gene TRBJ2-7, with D unresolved. Germline CDR1 reads SEHNR; CDR2 reads FQNEAQ (reference sequence). Trimming shortened V by 0 bases and J by 3 bases, and 6 bases separated the two germline ends. CDR3 length: 13 amino acids. The CDR3 here is CASSLAFGYEQYF. In nucleotides, the CDR3 is TGTGCCAGCAGCTTAGCGTTTGGCTACGAGCAGTACTTC.